Below, 32 T cell receptor beta chains from the same sample are listed, as sequenced in a study of blood T cell repertoires in COVID-19. Data came from immunoSEQ multiplex PCR; TCRdb stores just in-frame clones and leaves some out. The sample has 100,000 or so clones, around four fifths seen once; the top ten hold roughly a fifth. Sequencing used peripheral blood. The source of these receptors is a woman in her sixties or seventies with acute or convalescent COVID-19.

The V gene is TRBV6-5, the J gene TRBJ2-7; TRBD2 matches 11 bases. The CDR3 extends over 14 amino acids. Germline values: CDR1 MNHEY, CDR2 SVGAGI. The junction had 7 bases not matched to a gene; V was cut back by 8 bases and J by 4 bases. DNA of the CDR3: TGTGCCAGCCGACTAGCGGGGTCGAATTACGAGCAGTACTTC. It translates to CASRLAGSNYEQYF.

This clone was observed a single time. The gene calls are TRBV19 and TRBJ1-5, with TRBD1 matching over 7 bases. The V segment lost 7 bases and the J segment 1 base; nucleotides outside the gene matches: 4. CDR1 is LNHDA and CDR2 is SQIVND in the germline V gene (reference sequence). There are 14 residues in the CDR3. The CDR3 DNA is TGTGCCAGTACTTGGACAGGCAGCAATCAGCCCCAGCATTTT. It codes for CASTWTGSNQPQHF.

This chain uses TRBV5-1 with TRBJ2-2; a weak D match, TRBD1 (6 bases). Germline-derived CDR1 and CDR2 are SGHRS and YFSETQ. Between the trimmed V and J ends, which lost 2 bases and 3 bases, there was a span of 11 bases. CDR3 length equals 15 residues. In nucleotides, the CDR3 is TGCGCCAGCAGCTTTAGGACAGAATACACCGGGGAGCTGTTTTTT. Its protein is CASSFRTEYTGELFF. The whole variable domain, remainder taken from reference TRBV5-1 and TRBJ2-2, is KAGVTQTPRYLIKTRGQQVTLSCSPISGHRSVSWYQQTPGQGLQFLFEYFSETQRNKGNFPGRFSGRQFSNSRSEMNVSTLELGDSALYLCASSFRTEYTGELFFGEGSRLTVL.

This rearrangement joins TRBV19 to TRBJ2-5; 10 nucleotides align to TRBD1. Unmatched junction bases numbered 7, after V lost 4 bases and J lost 2 bases. The CDR3 covers 16 residues. From germline, CDR1 is LNHDA and CDR2 SQIVND (reference sequence). The CDR3 reads CASSTRDRGLQETQYF. The CDR3 DNA is TGTGCCAGTAGTACGCGGGACAGGGGACTACAAGAGACCCAGTACTTC.

Many counts were recorded for this clone. The chain links TRBV6-1 to TRBJ1-1; D is unclear. The CDR3 spans 14 residues. The V gene lost 1 base and the J gene lost 1 base, with 7 bases spanning the gap. Germline V gene sequence: CDR1 MNHNS, CDR2 SASEGT. The CDR3 here is CASSEGGKNTEAFF. Written as DNA, the CDR3 is TGTGCCAGCAGTGAAGGAGGGAAGAACACTGAAGCTTTCTTT.

Points on this clone: A far larger clone is just one base off, so this is likely a read error. V and J are TRBV5-1 and TRBJ2-7; 8 nucleotides line up with TRBD2. The CDR3 runs 16 residues. V lost 10 bases to trimming and J lost 7 bases; unmatched junction nucleotides: 22. Per germline, CDR1 SGHRS and CDR2 YFSETQ. The CDR3 bases are TGCGCCCGCTTGCGCCGTCGGGGGGGCCCGGGGGGGGAGCAGTACTTC. Its translation is CARLRRRGGPGGEQYF.

V gene TRBV5-1 combines with J gene TRBJ2-2; TRBD1 agrees at 8 bases. Germline trimming cut 4 bases from V and 5 bases from J; bases unmatched to any gene: 7. CDR1 is SGHRS and CDR2 is YFSETQ in the germline V gene. The CDR3 runs 15 residues. The CDR3 region is CASSGQGFETGELFF. Here the CDR3 DNA reads TGCGCCAGCAGCGGACAGGGTTTCGAAACCGGGGAGCTGTTTTTT.

For this clone: One end of the junction is discordant with germline, which a read error may explain. This sequence joins TRBV3-1 (or the pseudogene TRBV3-2) and TRBJ2-7; 16 bases fit TRBD2. Germline values: CDR1 LGHDT, CDR2 YNNKEL (reference sequence). The CDR3 covers 14 residues. The CDR3 DNA is TGTGCCAGCAGCCGCGGGACTAGCGGGGGGGCTGTCCGCTTC. This translates into CASSRGTSGGAVRF.

The chain carries TRBV5-1 and TRBJ1-2; D remains unclear. The germline V gene encodes CDR1 SGHRS and CDR2 YFSETQ. This CDR3 region has 12 residues. The V gene lost 4 bases and the J gene lost 2 bases, with 6 bases spanning the gap. Written as DNA, the CDR3 is TGCGCCAGCAGCGTCTCCAACTATGGCTACACCTTC. Protein product: CASSVSNYGYTF. Full variable domain (remainder filled in from reference TRBV5-1 and TRBJ1-2): KAGVTQTPRYLIKTRGQQVTLSCSPISGHRSVSWYQQTPGQGLQFLFEYFSETQRNKGNFPGRFSGRQFSNSRSEMNVSTLELGDSALYLCASSVSNYGYTFGSGTRLTVV.

This clone was seen only once. The rearrangement joins TRBV6-5 to TRBJ1-1; 8 positions match TRBD1. The CDR3 is made up of 13 amino acids. Germline CDR1 and CDR2: MNHEY and SVGAGI. Trimming removed 11 bases from V and 5 bases from J; junction bases left unmatched: 10. CDR3 bases: TGTGCCGGTAGCAGGGGGCTCAGTACTGAAGCTTTCTTT. It is translated as CAGSRGLSTEAFF.

This clone was detected only a few times. The chain couples TRBV29-1 to TRBJ1-1; no definite D call. Per the germline V gene, CDR1 is SQVTM and CDR2 is ANQGSEA. The CDR3 is 11 residues long. Trimming left V 3 bases short and J 7 bases short, with 9 bases between. The CDR3 DNA follows: TGCAGCGTTGAGCGAGTTGGTGAAGCTTTCTTT. Translation gives CSVERVGEAFF.

The chain carries TRBV5-4 and TRBJ2-3; D not resolved. CDR3 length: 15 residues. V lost 0 bases to trimming and J lost 0 bases, with 8 bases between them. Germline lookup yields CDR1 SGHNT and CDR2 YYREEE (reference sequence). Here the CDR3 reads CASSLGSTSTDTQYF. For the CDR3, the DNA is TGTGCCAGCAGCTTGGGGTCTACTAGCACAGATACGCAGTATTTT.

This sequence joins TRBV28 and TRBJ1-5; D possibly corresponds to TRBD1 (5 bases). Trimming took 5 bases from V and 4 from J, leaving 12 bases between them. Germline V gene lookup returns CDR1 MDHEN and CDR2 SYDVKM. This CDR3 contains 14 residues. CDR3 nucleotide sequence: TGTGCCAGCAGTCCAGGGCGCCAAAATCAGCCCCAGCATTTT. Translation: CASSPGRQNQPQHF.

The table lists this clone with a few counts. V usage is TRBV5-5 and J usage is TRBJ2-1, with TRBD1 matching 9 bases. Germline trimming cut 0 bases from V and 8 bases from J; bases unmatched to any gene: 3. Germline CDR1 is SGHKS and CDR2 is YYEKEE (reference sequence). This CDR3 comprises 14 residues. The CDR3 DNA reads as TGTGCCAGCAGCTTGGGACAGGGGGTACATGAGCAGTTCTTC. This sequence encodes CASSLGQGVHEQFF.

V usage is TRBV23-1 and J usage is TRBJ1-1, with D maybe TRBD1 (6 bases). TRBV23-1 is an ORF; its function is uncertain. The CDR3 runs to 15 residues. V lost 0 bases to trimming and J lost 0 bases, with 8 bases between them. For the CDR3, the DNA is TGCGCCAGCAGTCAATCTGAGGGGGTGAACACTGAAGCTTTCTTT. Its translation is CASSQSEGVNTEAFF.

V is TRBV5-1 and J is TRBJ1-1, with D uncertain. From germline, CDR1 is SGHRS and CDR2 YFSETQ. The CDR3 contains 14 residues. Deletions cut 0 bases from V and 7 bases from J, with 13 bases between. CDR3 DNA sequence: TGCGCCAGCAGCTTGGAAACGGGGATGGTTGAAGCTTTCTTT. It yields the protein CASSLETGMVEAFF.

The CDR3 DNA follows: TGTGCCAGCAGCCAAGTGGTGTCGGATTCACCCCTCCACTTT. Its translation: CASSQVVSDSPLHF. The genes are TRBV3-1 (or the pseudogene TRBV3-2) and TRBJ1-6, with D hard to call. The germline CDR1 and CDR2 sequences are LGHDT and YNNKEL (reference sequence). Trimming took off 1 base at V and 8 bases at J, with 9 bases between the two ends. The CDR3 runs 14 residues.

This clone was seen a handful of times. The rearrangement links TRBV7-9 to TRBJ2-7, with 9 bases aligning to TRBD1. Trimming took 2 bases from V and 0 from J; bases not matched to a gene: 8. Germline V gene data show CDR1 as SEHNR and CDR2 as FQNEAQ (reference sequence). The CDR3 totals 17 residues. For the CDR3, the DNA is TGTGCCAGCAGCTTACAGACAGGGGGTTGGGACTCCTACGAGCAGTACTTC. Amino acids: CASSLQTGGWDSYEQYF.

V and J are TRBV29-1 and TRBJ2-1, with 8 bases matching TRBD2. This CDR3 has 14 amino acids. CDR1 and CDR2 (germline): SQVTM, ANQGSEA. Trimming took 5 bases from V and 4 from J; bases not matched to a gene: 7. CDR3 DNA sequence: TGCAGCGTTCGTTGGACTAGCCTTTACAATGAGCAGTTCTTC. Translating gives CSVRWTSLYNEQFF.

The chain joins TRBV24-1 to TRBJ2-2; maybe TRBD1 (7 bases). Trimming stripped 3 bases from V and 5 bases from J, with 12 bases between. CDR1 and CDR2 (germline): KGHDR, SFDVKD. This CDR3 has 15 residues. CDR3 residues: CATSDTGAGTGELFF. Written as DNA, the CDR3 is TGTGCCACCAGTGATACAGGGGCGGGAACCGGGGAGCTGTTTTTT.

CDR3 region: CASLCLWVGRGWEQYF. CDR3 DNA: TGCGCCAGCTTGTGCCTTTGGGTGGGCCGGGGGTGGGAGCAGTACTTC. V gene TRBV5-1 combines with J gene TRBJ2-7; D might be TRBD2 (6 bases). CDR3 length: 16 residues. With 7 bases removed from V and 7 bases from J, the gap between germline ends came to 27 bases. Looked up from germline, CDR1 is SGHRS and CDR2 is YFSETQ.

J is TRBJ1-4 and V is TRBV5-5, with 11 positions matching TRBD1. Germline values: CDR1 SGHKS, CDR2 YYEKEE (reference sequence). The length of the CDR3 is 15 residues. V trimming: 4 bases; J trimming: 8 bases; junction bases outside the gene matches: 7. In nucleotides, the CDR3 is TGTGCCAGCAGCCCCGGACAGGGGGCAGGGGAAAAACTGTTTTTT. This encodes CASSPGQGAGEKLFF.

The rearrangement joins TRBV19 to TRBJ1-5; D is undetermined. Germline V CDR1 and CDR2: LNHDA, SQIVND (reference sequence). V lost 0 bases to trimming and J lost 1 base, with 7 bases between them. CDR3 length equals 15 residues. CDR3 in amino acids: CASSIDSRSNQPQHF. CDR3 coding DNA: TGTGCCAGTAGTATAGATAGCAGAAGCAATCAGCCCCAGCATTTT.

The chain links TRBV4-3 to TRBJ2-7; D ambiguous. The germline CDR1 and CDR2 sequences are LGHNA and YSLEER. V shed 0 bases and J shed 3 bases, with 9 bases lying between them. This CDR3 has 14 amino acids. CDR3 protein: CASSQDRGDYEQYF. The CDR3 bases are TGCGCCAGCAGCCAAGATAGAGGAGACTACGAGCAGTACTTC.

The V and J genes are TRBV19 and TRBJ2-1, with D possibly matching TRBD2 (5 bases). Looked up from germline, CDR1 is LNHDA and CDR2 is SQIVND (reference sequence). This CDR3 is built from 14 residues. V lost 7 bases, J lost 4 bases, and 14 bases lay in between. CDR3 nucleotides: TGTGCCAGTACACCAGCGGATGGTTACAATGAGCAGTTCTTC. This gives the protein CASTPADGYNEQFF.

This chain connects TRBV15 to TRBJ2-5, with TRBD1 as a possible D gene (6 bases). Germline CDR1 and CDR2: LNHNV and YYDKDF (reference sequence). The CDR3 spans 14 residues. Trimming took 4 bases from V and 5 from J, leaving 14 bases between them. Here the CDR3 reads CATSIRTATETQYF. The CDR3 DNA reads TGTGCCACCAGCATTAGGACAGCCACCGAGACCCAGTACTTC. Variable domain in full (rest from reference TRBV15 and TRBJ2-5): DAMVIQNPRYQVTQFGKPVTLSCSQTLNHNVMYWYQQKSSQAPKLLFHYYDKDFNNEADTPDNFQSRRPNTSFCFLDIRSPGLGDTAMYLCATSIRTATETQYFGPGTRLLVL.

The rearrangement uses TRBV19 and TRBJ2-1; 9 nucleotides agree with TRBD2. V shed 3 bases and J 6 bases; nucleotides not matched to a gene: 12. Looked up from germline, CDR1 is LNHDA and CDR2 is SQIVND (reference sequence). CDR3 length equals 17 residues. The CDR3 bases are TGTGCCAGTAGTATTAGGGCGCGGGGGGGGAATTTCAATGAGCAGTTCTTC. Residues: CASSIRARGGNFNEQFF.

The chain couples TRBV7-2 to TRBJ2-3, with D possibly matching TRBD1 (6 bases). Germline assignment: CDR1 SGHTA and CDR2 FQGNSA. With 5 bases removed from V and 0 bases from J, the gap between germline ends came to 12 bases. The length of the CDR3 is 15 residues. Written as DNA, the CDR3 is TGTGCCAGCAGCCCAGGGGAACGAAGCACAGATACGCAGTATTTT. Protein sequence: CASSPGERSTDTQYF.

Notes on this clone: This CDR3 is also generated by other DNA sequences in the sample. The chain employs TRBV7-9 and TRBJ1-6; D not certain. This CDR3 contains 14 residues. V gave up 1 base and J gave up 7 bases, with 8 bases separating them. Germline V lookup: CDR1 SEHNR, CDR2 FQNEAQ (reference sequence). CDR3 sequence reads: CASSLGQVNSPLHF. The CDR3 DNA sequence: TGTGCCAGCAGCTTAGGGCAGGTGAATTCACCCCTCCACTTT. Complete variable domain (other parts from reference TRBV7-9 and TRBJ1-6): DTGVSQNPRHKITKRGQNVTFRCDPISEHNRLYWYRQTLGQGPEFLTYFQNEAQLEKSRLLSDRFSAERPKGSFSTLEIQRTEQGDSAMYLCASSLGQVNSPLHFGNGTRLTVT.

The V and J genes are TRBV7-2 and TRBJ2-6; D not certain. The CDR3 sequence is 13 residues long. The V and J ends lost 5 bases and 2 bases respectively, with 4 bases between them. From germline, CDR1 is SGHTA and CDR2 FQGNSA. The CDR3 spells CASSLPGANVLTF. Here the CDR3 DNA reads TGTGCCAGCAGCCTCCCTGGGGCCAACGTCCTGACTTTC.

The V gene is TRBV10-3, the J gene TRBJ2-3; TRBD2 might be the D (6 bases). V was pared by 3 bases and J by 4 bases, with 14 bases between. CDR1 is ENHRY and CDR2 is SYGVKD in the germline V gene. CDR3 length equals 15 residues. The CDR3 region is CAISDPGTRSDTQYF. CDR3 coding DNA: TGTGCCATCAGTGACCCCGGGACTCGATCAGATACGCAGTATTTT.

V is TRBV7-9 and J is TRBJ2-3, with D possibly matching TRBD1 (5 bases). The V and J ends lost 6 bases and 1 base respectively, with 8 bases between them. This CDR3 has 13 residues. Germline V lookup: CDR1 SEHNR, CDR2 FQNEAQ (reference sequence). CDR3 sequence reads: CASSPTGTDTQYF. CDR3 nucleotide sequence: TGTGCCAGCAGTCCGACAGGCACAGATACGCAGTATTTT.